The 8 T cell receptor beta chains in this list originate from one sample, sequenced in a study of blood T cells in healthy people across ages. Sample-barcoded 5' priming and a J-beta primer mix drove a second PCR of 7 to 11 cycles. TCRdb reanalysed the 5' RACE reads using MiXCR and keeps one entry per CDR3 protein. This table has 1.5 million to 2 million distinct CDR3 sequences, over 25% appearing once. The sequencing sample was made of blood. The receptor set was obtained from a young woman in good health.

This clonotype was detected ten times or more. The V call is TRBV4-2, the J call TRBJ1-6; TRBD1 is a possible D gene (5 bases). Germline V gene sequence: CDR1 LGHNA, CDR2 YNFKEQ. The CDR3 loop spans 16 amino acids. V lost 2 bases and J 10 bases, leaving 18 bases between the germline ends. CDR3 DNA sequence: TGTGCCAGCAGCCAATTGAGAGGAGGCGGGGGATCACCCCTCCACTTT. Its translation is CASSQLRGGGGSPLHF.

This clonotype was seen only a few times. The chain joins TRBV20-1 to TRBJ2-7; 8 bases fit TRBD2. Germline V gives CDR1 DFQATT, CDR2 SNEGSKA (reference sequence). The V and J ends lost 5 bases and 4 bases, in that order; junction bases with no gene match: 7. This CDR3 has 13 amino acids. CDR3 coding DNA: TGCAGTGCTGTATCGCGGGGGGAGTACGAGCAGTACTTC. Its translation: CSAVSRGEYEQYF.

The chain joins TRBV5-1 to TRBJ1-5; D not resolved. This CDR3 has 15 amino acids. Germline values: CDR1 SGHRS, CDR2 YFSETQ. V gave up 0 bases and J gave up 3 bases, with 10 bases separating them. The CDR3 loop reads CASSLEGMINQPQHF. The CDR3 bases are TGCGCCAGCAGCTTGGAAGGGATGATCAATCAGCCCCAGCATTTT. Variable domain in full (rest from reference TRBV5-1 and TRBJ1-5): KAGVTQTPRYLIKTRGQQVTLSCSPISGHRSVSWYQQTPGQGLQFLFEYFSETQRNKGNFPGRFSGRQFSNSRSEMNVSTLELGDSALYLCASSLEGMINQPQHFGDGTRLSIL.

This clonotype was detected ten times or more. The chain combines TRBV12-3 or TRBV12-4 with TRBJ2-7; possible D gene TRBD1, 5 bases. Between the trimmed V and J ends, which lost 6 bases and 1 base, there was a span of 13 bases. There are 14 residues in the CDR3. Here the CDR3 DNA reads TGTGCCAGCAGCTTGACGACAGTATCCTACGAGCAGTACTTC. Protein: CASSLTTVSYEQYF.

The J gene is TRBJ2-1, the V gene TRBV3-1; TRBD2 aligns across 8 bases. Trimming removed 0 bases from V and 9 bases from J; junction bases left unmatched: 16. Looked up from germline, CDR1 is LGHDT and CDR2 is YNNKEL (reference sequence). This CDR3 contains 18 residues. The CDR3 DNA reads TGTGCCAGCAGCCAAGAGAGTAGAGATGGCGGGAGGTCAAGTGAGCAGTTCTTC. Translated: CASSQESRDGGRSSEQFF.

The genes are TRBV5-1 and TRBJ1-1; 7 bases match TRBD1. The germline gives CDR1 SGHRS, CDR2 YFSETQ. The V gene end was trimmed by 0 bases and the J gene end by 4 bases; junction bases not matched to a gene: 3. The CDR3 has 14 residues. CDR3 nucleotide sequence: TGCGCCAGCAGCTTGGCTCGGACAGGCACTGAAGCTTTCTTT. This codes for CASSLARTGTEAFF.

The chain recombines TRBV7-2 with TRBJ2-1; 10 nucleotides agree with TRBD2. The V and J ends lost 5 bases and 6 bases, in that order; junction bases with no gene match: 7. Germline CDR1 and CDR2: SGHTA and FQGNSA. This CDR3 spans 15 amino acids. The CDR3 region is CASSPWVAGGNEQFF. The CDR3, as DNA: TGTGCCAGCAGCCCGTGGGTAGCGGGGGGCAATGAGCAGTTCTTC. Full variable domain (rest looked up from reference TRBV7-2 and TRBJ2-1): GAGVSQSPSNKVTEKGKDVELRCDPISGHTALYWYRQSLGQGLEFLIYFQGNSAPDKSGLPSDRFSAERTGGSVSTLTIQRTQQEDSAVYLCASSPWVAGGNEQFFGPGTRLTVL.

A word on this clonotype: Possible read error: a much larger clone is one base away. The chain combines TRBV10-3 with TRBJ2-7; 9 bases are a match to TRBD1. The CDR3 is made up of 14 amino acids. From germline, CDR1 is ENHRY and CDR2 SYGVKD. CDR3 amino acids: CAIGETGGKNEQYF. CDR3 nucleotides: TGTGCCATCGGTGAGACAGGGGGAAAGAACGAGCAGTACTTC.